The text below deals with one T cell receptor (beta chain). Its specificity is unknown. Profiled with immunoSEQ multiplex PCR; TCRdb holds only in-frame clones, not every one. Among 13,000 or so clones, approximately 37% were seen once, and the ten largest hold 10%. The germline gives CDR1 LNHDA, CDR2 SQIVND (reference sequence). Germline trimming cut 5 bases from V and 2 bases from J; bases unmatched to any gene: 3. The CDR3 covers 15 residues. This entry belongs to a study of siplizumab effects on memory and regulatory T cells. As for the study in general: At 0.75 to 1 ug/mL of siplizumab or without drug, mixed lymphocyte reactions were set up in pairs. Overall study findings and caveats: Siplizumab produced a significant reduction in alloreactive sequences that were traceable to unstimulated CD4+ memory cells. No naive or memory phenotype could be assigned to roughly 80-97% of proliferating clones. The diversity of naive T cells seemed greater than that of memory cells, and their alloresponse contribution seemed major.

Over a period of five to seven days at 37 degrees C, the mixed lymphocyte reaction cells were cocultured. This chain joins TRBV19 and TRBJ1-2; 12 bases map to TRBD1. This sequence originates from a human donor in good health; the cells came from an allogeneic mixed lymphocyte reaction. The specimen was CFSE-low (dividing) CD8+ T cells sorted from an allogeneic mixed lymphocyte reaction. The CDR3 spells CASSPGTGGNYGYTF. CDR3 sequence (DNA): TGTGCCAGTAGTCCCGGGACAGGGGGCAACTATGGCTACACCTTC.